The clone carrying this TCR beta chain was counted only a few times. CDR1 is SGHRS, CDR2 YFSETQ, per germline. Trimming shortened V by 2 bases and J by 4 bases, and 9 bases separated the two germline ends. The CDR3 sequence is 13 residues long. The PCR had 60 Vbeta and 13 Jbeta primers. Clones were sequenced by immunoSEQ multiplex PCR, and TCRdb holds only the in-frame ones, with some missing. The sample lists under 200,000 clones, around two thirds occurring once. This sample stems from a study of cytomegalovirus exposure and HLA in healthy donors. V is TRBV5-1 and J is TRBJ1-2; maybe TRBD1 (5 bases). Sequencing used PBMCs. This TCR came from a man aged 50 or older in good health and CMV-seronegative. The CDR3 sequence is CASSFDSRYGYTF. In nucleotides, the CDR3 is TGCGCCAGCAGCTTCGACAGCCGCTATGGCTACACCTTC.